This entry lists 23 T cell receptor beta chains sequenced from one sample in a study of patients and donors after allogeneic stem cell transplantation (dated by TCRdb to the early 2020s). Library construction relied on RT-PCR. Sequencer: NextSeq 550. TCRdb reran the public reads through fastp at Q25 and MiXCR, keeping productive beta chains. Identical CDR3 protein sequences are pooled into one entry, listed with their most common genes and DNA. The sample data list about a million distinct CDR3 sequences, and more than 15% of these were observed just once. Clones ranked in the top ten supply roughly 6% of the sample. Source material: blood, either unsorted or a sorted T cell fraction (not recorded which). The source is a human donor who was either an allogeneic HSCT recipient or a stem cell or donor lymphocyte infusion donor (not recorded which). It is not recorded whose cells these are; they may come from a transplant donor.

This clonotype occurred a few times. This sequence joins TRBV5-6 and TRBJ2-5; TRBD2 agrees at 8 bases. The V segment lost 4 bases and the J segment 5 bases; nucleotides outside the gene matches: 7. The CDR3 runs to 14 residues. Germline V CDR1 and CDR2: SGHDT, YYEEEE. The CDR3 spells CASSLPGGMETQYF. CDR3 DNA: TGTGCCAGCAGCCTTCCGGGAGGGATGGAGACCCAGTACTTC.

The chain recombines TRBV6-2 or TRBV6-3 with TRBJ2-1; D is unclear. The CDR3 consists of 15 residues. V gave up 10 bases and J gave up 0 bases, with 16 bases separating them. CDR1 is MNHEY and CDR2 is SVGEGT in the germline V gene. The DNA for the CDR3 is TGTGCCACAACAGCCCAGGCAGACTCCTACAATGAGCAGTTCTTC. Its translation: CATTAQADSYNEQFF.

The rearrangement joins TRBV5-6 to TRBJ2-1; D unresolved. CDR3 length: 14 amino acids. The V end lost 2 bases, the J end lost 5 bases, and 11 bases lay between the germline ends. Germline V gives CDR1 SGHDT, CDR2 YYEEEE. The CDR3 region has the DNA TGTGCCAGCAGCTTAGGGAATGGGCACAATGAGCAGTTCTTC. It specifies CASSLGNGHNEQFF.

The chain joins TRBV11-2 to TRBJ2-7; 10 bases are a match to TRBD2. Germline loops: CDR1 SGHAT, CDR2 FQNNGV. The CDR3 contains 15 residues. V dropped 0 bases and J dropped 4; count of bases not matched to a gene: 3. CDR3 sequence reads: CASSLDGTSEYEQYF. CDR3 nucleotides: TGTGCCAGCAGCTTAGATGGGACTAGCGAGTACGAGCAGTACTTC. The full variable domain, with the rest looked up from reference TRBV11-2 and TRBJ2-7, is EAGVAQSPRYKIIEKRQSVAFWCNPISGHATLYWYQQILGQGPKLLIQFQNNGVVDDSQLPKDRFSAERLKGVDSTLKIQPAKLEDSAVYLCASSLDGTSEYEQYFGPGTRLTVT.

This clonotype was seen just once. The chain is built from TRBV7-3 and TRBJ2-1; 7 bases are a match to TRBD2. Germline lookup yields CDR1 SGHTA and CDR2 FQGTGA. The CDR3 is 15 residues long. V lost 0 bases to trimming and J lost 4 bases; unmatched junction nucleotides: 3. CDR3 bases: TGTGCCAGCAGCTTAACCGGCGGGGGATACAATGAGCAGTTCTTC. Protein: CASSLTGGGYNEQFF.

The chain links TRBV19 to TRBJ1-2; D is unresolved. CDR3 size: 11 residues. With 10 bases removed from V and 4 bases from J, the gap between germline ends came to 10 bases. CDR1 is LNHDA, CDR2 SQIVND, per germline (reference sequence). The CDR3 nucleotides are TGTGCCACCCGAGCGCCCTATGGCTACACCTTC. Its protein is CATRAPYGYTF.

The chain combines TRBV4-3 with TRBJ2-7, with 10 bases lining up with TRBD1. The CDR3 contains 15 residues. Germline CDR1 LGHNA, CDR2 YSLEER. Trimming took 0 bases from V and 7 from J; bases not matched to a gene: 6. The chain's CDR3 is CASSQDWTGGFEQYF. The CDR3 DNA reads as TGCGCCAGCAGCCAAGACTGGACAGGGGGTTTTGAGCAGTACTTC.

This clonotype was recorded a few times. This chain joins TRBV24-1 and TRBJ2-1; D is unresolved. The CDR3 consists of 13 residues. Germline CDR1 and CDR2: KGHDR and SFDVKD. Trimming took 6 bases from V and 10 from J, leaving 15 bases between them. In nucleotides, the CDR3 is TGTGCCACCAGTTACGACTCCTCCAGAGAGCAGTTCTTC. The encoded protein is CATSYDSSREQFF.

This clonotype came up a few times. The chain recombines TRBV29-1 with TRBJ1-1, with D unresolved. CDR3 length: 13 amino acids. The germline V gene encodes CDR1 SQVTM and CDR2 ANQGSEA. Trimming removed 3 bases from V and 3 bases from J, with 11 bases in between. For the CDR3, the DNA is TGCAGCGTTGAGAGGGCGCTGGACACTGAAGCTTTCTTT. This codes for CSVERALDTEAFF.

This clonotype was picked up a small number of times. DNA for the CDR3: TGTGCCAGCAGGAACTCCGGGACCGAGCAGTTCTTC. Protein sequence: CASRNSGTEQFF. This chain uses TRBV2 with TRBJ2-1, with D possibly being TRBD1 or TRBD2 (5 bases each). CDR3 length: 12 residues. V shed 6 bases and J shed 10 bases, with 13 bases lying between them. The germline CDR1 and CDR2 sequences are SNHLY and FYNNEI. Full variable domain (remainder filled in from reference TRBV2 and TRBJ2-1): EPEVTQTPSHQVTQMGQEVILRCVPISNHLYFYWYRQILGQKVEFLVSFYNNEISEKSEIFDDQFSVERPDGSNFTLKIRSTKLEDSAMYFCASRNSGTEQFFGPGTRLTVL.

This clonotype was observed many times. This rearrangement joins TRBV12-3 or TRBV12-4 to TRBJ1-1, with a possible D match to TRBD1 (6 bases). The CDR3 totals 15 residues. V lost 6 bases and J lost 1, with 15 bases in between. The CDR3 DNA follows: TGTGCCAGCAGCCCATTTGGGGGCACGAACACTGAAGCTTTCTTT. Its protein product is CASSPFGGTNTEAFF.

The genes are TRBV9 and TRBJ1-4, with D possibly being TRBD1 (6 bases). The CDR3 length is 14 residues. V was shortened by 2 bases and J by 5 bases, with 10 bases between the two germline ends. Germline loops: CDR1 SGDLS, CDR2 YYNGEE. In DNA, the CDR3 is TGTGCCAGCAGCGTTACAGGGCAGAATGAAAAACTGTTTTTT. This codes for CASSVTGQNEKLFF.

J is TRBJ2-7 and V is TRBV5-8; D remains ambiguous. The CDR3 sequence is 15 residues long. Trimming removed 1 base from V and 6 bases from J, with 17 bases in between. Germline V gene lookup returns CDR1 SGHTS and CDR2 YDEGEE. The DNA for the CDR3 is TGTGCCAGCAGCTTGAAGGCCACACAGCAGCGCGAGCAGTACTTC. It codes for CASSLKATQQREQYF.

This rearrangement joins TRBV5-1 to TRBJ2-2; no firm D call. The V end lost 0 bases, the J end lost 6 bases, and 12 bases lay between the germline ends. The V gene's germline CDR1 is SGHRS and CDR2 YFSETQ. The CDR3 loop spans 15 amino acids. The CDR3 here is CASSLAMSGPGELFF. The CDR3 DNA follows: TGCGCCAGCAGCTTGGCGATGTCCGGACCCGGGGAGCTGTTTTTT.

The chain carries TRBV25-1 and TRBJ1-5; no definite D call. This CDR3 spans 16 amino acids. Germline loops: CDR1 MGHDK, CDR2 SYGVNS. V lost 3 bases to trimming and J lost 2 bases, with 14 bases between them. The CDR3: CASSDQPGQGNQPQHF. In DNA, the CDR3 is TGTGCCAGCAGTGACCAACCCGGCCAGGGCAATCAGCCCCAGCATTTT.

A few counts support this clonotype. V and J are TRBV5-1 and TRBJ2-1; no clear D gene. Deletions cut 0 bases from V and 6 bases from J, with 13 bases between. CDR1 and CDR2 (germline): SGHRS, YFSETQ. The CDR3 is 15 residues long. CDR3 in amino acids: CASSLGRVGRNEQFF. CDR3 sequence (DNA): TGCGCCAGCAGCTTGGGTAGGGTCGGGCGCAATGAGCAGTTCTTC.

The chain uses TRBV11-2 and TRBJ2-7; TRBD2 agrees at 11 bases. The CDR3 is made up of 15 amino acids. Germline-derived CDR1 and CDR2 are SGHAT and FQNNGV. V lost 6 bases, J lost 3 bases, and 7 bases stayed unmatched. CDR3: CASRRDGTSGYEQYF. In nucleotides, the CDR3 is TGTGCCAGCAGACGTGATGGGACTAGCGGCTACGAGCAGTACTTC.

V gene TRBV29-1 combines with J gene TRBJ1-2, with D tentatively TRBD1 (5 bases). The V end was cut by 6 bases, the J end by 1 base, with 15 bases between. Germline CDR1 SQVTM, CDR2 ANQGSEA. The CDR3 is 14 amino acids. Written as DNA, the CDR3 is TGCAGCGTGGTTGACAGCCGAGTTAACTATGGCTACACCTTC. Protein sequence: CSVVDSRVNYGYTF.

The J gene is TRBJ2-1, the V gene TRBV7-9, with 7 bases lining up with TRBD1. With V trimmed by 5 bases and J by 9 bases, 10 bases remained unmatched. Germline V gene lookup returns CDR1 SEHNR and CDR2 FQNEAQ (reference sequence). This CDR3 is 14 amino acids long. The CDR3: CASSRTGLSGEQFF. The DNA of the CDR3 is TGTGCCAGCAGCCGGACAGGTCTCAGCGGTGAGCAGTTCTTC.

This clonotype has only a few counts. CDR3 loop: CASSPRGMAIQETQYF. CDR3 DNA: TGTGCCAGCAGCCCCCGAGGAATGGCCATCCAAGAGACCCAGTACTTC. The V gene is TRBV4-2, the J gene TRBJ2-5; no reliable D call. The CDR3 sequence is 16 residues long. Deletions cut 4 bases from V and 1 base from J, with 16 bases between. Germline lookup yields CDR1 LGHNA and CDR2 YNFKEQ.

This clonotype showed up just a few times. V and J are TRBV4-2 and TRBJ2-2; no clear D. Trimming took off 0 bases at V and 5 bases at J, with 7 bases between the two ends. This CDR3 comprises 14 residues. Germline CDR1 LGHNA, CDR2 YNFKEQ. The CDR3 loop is CASSQEKGTGELFF. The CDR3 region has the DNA TGTGCCAGCAGCCAAGAAAAGGGTACCGGGGAGCTGTTTTTT.

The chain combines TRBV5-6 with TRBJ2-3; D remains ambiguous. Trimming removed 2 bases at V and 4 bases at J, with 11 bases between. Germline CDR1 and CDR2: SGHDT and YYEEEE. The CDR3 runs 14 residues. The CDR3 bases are TGTGCCAGCAGCTTCCTAGGCAGACCAGATACGCAGTATTTT. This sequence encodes CASSFLGRPDTQYF.

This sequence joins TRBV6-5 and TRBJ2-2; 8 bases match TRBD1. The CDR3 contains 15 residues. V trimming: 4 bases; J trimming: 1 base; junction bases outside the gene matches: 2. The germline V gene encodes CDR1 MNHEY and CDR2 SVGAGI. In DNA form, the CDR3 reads TGTGCCAGCAGTTGGACAGGGCAGAACACCGGGGAGCTGTTTTTT. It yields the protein CASSWTGQNTGELFF.